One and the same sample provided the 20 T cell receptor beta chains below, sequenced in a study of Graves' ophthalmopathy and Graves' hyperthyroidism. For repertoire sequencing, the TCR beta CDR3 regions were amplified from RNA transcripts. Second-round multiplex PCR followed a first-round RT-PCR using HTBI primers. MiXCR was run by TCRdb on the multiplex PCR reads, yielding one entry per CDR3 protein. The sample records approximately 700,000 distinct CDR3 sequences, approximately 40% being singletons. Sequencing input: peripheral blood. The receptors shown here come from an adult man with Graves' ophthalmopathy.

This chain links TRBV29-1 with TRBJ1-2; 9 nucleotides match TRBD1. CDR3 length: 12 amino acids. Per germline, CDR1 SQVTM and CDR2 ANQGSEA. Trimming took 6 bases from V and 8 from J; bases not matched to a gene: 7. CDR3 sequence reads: CSVPQGAEGYTF. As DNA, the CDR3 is TGCAGCGTCCCACAGGGGGCTGAAGGCTACACCTTC.

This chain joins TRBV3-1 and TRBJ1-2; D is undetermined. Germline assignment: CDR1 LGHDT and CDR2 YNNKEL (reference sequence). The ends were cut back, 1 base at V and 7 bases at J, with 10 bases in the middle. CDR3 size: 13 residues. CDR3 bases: TGTGCCAGCAGCCAAGTAAGGCTGGGTGGCTACACCTTC. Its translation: CASSQVRLGGYTF.

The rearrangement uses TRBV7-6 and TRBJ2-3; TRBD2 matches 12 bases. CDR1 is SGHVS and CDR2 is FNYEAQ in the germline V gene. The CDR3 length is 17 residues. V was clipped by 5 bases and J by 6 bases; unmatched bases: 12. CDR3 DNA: TGTGCCAGCAGCCCCAGGACTAGCGGGGTATACCCGGATACGCAGTATTTT. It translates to CASSPRTSGVYPDTQYF.

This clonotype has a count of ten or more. The CDR3 loop reads CASSLSGPYGYTF. CDR3 nucleotide sequence: TGTGCCAGCAGCTTATCAGGGCCCTATGGCTACACCTTC. This sequence joins TRBV13 and TRBJ1-2; TRBD1 might be the D (5 bases). V dropped 2 bases and J dropped 4 bases, with 8 bases sitting between them. CDR3 size: 13 residues. CDR1 and CDR2 from the germline V gene are PRHDT and FYEKMQ (reference sequence).

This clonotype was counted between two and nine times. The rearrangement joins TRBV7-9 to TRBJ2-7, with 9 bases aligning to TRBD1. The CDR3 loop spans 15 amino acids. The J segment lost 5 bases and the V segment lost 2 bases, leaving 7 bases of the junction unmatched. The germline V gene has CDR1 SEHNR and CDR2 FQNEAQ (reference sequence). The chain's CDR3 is CASSLKQGALHEQYF. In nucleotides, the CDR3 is TGTGCCAGCAGCTTAAAACAGGGGGCGCTTCACGAGCAGTACTTC.

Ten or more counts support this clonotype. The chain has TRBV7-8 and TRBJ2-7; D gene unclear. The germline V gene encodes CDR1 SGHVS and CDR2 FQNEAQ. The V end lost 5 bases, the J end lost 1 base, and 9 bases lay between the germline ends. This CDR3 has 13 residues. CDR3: CASSIRRSYEQYF. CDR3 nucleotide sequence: TGTGCCAGCAGCATACGTCGATCCTACGAGCAGTACTTC.

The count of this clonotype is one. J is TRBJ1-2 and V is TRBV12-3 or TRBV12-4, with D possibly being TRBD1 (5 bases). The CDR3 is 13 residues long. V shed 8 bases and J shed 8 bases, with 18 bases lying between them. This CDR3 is CASGNRDFGGYTF. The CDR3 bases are TGTGCCAGCGGCAACCGGGACTTTGGGGGCTACACCTTC.

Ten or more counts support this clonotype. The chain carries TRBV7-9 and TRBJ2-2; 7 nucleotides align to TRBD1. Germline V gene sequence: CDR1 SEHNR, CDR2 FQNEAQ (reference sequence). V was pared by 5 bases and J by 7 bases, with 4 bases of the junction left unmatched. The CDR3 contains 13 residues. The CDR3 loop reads CASSPGGYGELFF. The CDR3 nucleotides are TGTGCCAGCAGCCCAGGGGGTTACGGGGAGCTGTTTTTT.

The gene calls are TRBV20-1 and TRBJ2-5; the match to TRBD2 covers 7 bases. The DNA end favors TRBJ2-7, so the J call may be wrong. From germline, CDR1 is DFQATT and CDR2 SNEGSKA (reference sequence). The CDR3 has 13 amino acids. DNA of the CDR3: TGCAGTGCTGGAGCGCGGGAGTCCTACGAGCAGTACTTC. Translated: CSAGARESYEQYF.

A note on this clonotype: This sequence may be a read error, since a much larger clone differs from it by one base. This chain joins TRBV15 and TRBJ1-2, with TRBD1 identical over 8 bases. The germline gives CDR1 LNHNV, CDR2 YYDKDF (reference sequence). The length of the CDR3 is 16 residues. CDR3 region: CATSREAGAGGYGCTF. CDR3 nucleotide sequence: TGTGCCACCAGCAGAGAGGCCGGGGCAGGGGGCTATGGCTGCACCTTC.

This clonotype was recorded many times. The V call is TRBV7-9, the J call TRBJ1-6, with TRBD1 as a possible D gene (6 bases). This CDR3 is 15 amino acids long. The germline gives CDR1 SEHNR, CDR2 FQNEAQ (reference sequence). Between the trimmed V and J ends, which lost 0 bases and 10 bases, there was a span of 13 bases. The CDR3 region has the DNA TGTGCCAGCAGCTTAGCGATTGGGGGCTCATCACCCCTCCACTTT. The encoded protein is CASSLAIGGSSPLHF.

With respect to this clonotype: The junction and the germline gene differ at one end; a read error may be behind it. In DNA, the CDR3 is TGTGTCAGCAGCTTAACAGGGGGTGGCGGCTACACCTTC. It is translated as CVSSLTGGGGYTF. The chain recombines TRBV7-2 with TRBJ1-2; 8 bases fit TRBD1. The CDR3 is 13 amino acids. In germline, CDR1 is SGHTA, CDR2 FQGNSA.

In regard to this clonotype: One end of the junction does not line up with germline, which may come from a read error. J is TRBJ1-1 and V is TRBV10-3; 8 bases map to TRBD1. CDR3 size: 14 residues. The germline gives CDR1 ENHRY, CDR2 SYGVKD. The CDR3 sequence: CASSYGQGHTEAFF. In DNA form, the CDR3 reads TGTGCCAGCAGTTACGGACAGGGTCACACTGAAGCTTTCTTT.

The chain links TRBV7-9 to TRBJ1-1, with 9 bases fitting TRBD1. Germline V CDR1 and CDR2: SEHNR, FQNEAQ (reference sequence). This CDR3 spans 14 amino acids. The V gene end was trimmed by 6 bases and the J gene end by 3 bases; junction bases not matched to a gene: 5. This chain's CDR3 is CASRGTGHYTEAFF. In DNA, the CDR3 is TGTGCCAGCAGGGGGACAGGGCACTACACTGAAGCTTTCTTT.

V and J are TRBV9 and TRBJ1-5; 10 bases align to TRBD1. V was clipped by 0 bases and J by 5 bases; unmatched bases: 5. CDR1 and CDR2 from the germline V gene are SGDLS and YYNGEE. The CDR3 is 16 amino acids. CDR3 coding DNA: TGTGCCAGCAGCGTAGGTCCAGGGACAGGGGATCAGCCCCAGCATTTT. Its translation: CASSVGPGTGDQPQHF.

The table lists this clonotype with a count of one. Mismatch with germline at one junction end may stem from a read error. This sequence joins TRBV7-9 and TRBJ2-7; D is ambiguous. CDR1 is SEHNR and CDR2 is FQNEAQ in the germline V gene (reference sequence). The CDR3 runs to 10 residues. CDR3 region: CVSSDGEQYF. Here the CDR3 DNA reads TGTGTCAGCAGCGATGGCGAGCAGTACTTC.

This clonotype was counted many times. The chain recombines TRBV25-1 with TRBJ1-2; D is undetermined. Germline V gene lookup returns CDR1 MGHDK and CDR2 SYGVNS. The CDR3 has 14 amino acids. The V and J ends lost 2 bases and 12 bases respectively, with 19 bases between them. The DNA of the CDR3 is TGTGCCAGCAGTGAAGGTGGCAGAGGCTCTGGAAACACCTTC. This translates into CASSEGGRGSGNTF.

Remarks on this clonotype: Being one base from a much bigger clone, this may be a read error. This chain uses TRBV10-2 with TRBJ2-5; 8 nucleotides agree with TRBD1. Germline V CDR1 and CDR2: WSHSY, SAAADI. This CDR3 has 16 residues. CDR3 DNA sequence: TGTGCCAGCAGTGAGCATTCAGGACAGGGTCTAGAGACCCAGTACTTC. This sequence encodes CASSEHSGQGLETQYF.

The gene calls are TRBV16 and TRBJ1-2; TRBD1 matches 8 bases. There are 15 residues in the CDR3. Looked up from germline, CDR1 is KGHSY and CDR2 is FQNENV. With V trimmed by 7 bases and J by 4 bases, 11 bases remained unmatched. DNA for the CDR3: TGTGCCAGCACCCCAATTACAGGGGGAGTCTATGGCTACACCTTC. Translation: CASTPITGGVYGYTF.

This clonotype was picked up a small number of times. The CDR3 DNA reads TGCAGTGCTAGTTACCTAGCGGGATACGAGCAGTACTTC. This sequence encodes CSASYLAGYEQYF. This chain joins TRBV20-1 and TRBJ2-7; 9 bases are shared with TRBD2. This CDR3 region has 13 residues. The V gene's germline CDR1 is DFQATT and CDR2 SNEGSKA (reference sequence). V shed 3 bases, J shed 4 bases, and the junction held 4 bases outside the gene matches.